This entry concerns a single T cell receptor (beta chain). Its cognate antigen is unknown. The sample belongs to a study of CD4 T cells in relation to SARS-CoV-2 and coronaviruses. On the study more broadly: ViraFEST: approximately ten-day antigen culture of PBMCs, then TCR beta CDR3 sequencing. Of the patients, fewer than 10 were male, 4 female, two Hispanic.

Generated by immunoSEQ multiplex PCR, the TCRdb table keeps only in-frame clones and is missing some. The sample lists tens of thousands of clones, under 90% occurring once. Germline lookup yields CDR1 SGHAT and CDR2 FQNNGV. With 1 base removed from V and 4 bases from J, the gap between germline ends came to 15 bases. CDR3 length: 16 residues. Material: naive CD4+ T cells from PBMCs, cultured in vitro. Subset defined: naive CD4+ T cells isolated by negative enrichment. The chain joins TRBV11-2 to TRBJ2-3, with D unresolved. This sequence was found in an adult with COVID-19. This chain's CDR3 is CASSLVRRSDADTQYF. In nucleotides, the CDR3 is TGTGCCAGCAGCTTAGTTCGACGGTCTGATGCAGATACGCAGTATTTT. The full variable domain, rest sourced from reference TRBV11-2 and TRBJ2-3, is EAGVAQSPRYKIIEKRQSVAFWCNPISGHATLYWYQQILGQGPKLLIQFQNNGVVDDSQLPKDRFSAERLKGVDSTLKIQPAKLEDSAVYLCASSLVRRSDADTQYFGPGTRLTVL.